The T cell receptor beta chain under discussion was sequenced for a study of early T cells in non-severe SARS-CoV-2 infection. Across the study: Chains stayed unpaired after sequencing of bulk RNA from unsorted whole blood. General study points: VDJdb matching favored anti-spike CD8 responses, missing private and CD4 specificities.

A few counts support this clonotype. What it binds is not known. TCRdb reprocessed the 5' RACE reads via MiXCR and lists one record per CDR3 protein. The sample has tens of thousands of distinct CDR3 sequences, about 15% seen once. The trim removed 6 bases at V and 2 bases at J, leaving 2 bases unmatched. The CDR3 is made up of 14 amino acids. This TCR came from an adult who was a healthcare worker with PCR-confirmed SARS-CoV-2 infection or an uninfected control (not recorded which). The rearrangement links TRBV12-3 or TRBV12-4 to TRBJ2-3, with 10 bases identical to TRBD2. Sequencing used whole blood. CDR3 sequence: CASRGLAFTDTQYF. The CDR3, as DNA: TGTGCCAGCAGGGGACTAGCGTTCACAGATACGCAGTATTTT.